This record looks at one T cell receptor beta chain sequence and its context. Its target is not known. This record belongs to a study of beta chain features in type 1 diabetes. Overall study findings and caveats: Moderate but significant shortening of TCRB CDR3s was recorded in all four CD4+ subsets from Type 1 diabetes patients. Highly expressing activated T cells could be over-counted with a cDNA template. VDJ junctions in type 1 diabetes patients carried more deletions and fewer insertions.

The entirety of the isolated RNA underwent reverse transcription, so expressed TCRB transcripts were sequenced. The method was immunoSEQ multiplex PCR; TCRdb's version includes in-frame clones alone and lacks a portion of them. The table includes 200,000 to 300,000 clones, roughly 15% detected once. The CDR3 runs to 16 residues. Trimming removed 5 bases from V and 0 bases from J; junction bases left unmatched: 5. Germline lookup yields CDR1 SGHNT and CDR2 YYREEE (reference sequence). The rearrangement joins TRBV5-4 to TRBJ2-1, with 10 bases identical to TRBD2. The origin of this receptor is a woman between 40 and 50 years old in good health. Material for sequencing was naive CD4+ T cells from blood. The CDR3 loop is CASSYSGGSSYNEQFF. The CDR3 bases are TGTGCCAGCAGTTATAGCGGGGGGAGCTCCTACAATGAGCAGTTCTTC. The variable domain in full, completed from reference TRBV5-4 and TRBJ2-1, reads ETGVTQSPTHLIKTRGQQVTLRCSSQSGHNTVSWYQQALGQGPQFIFQYYREEENGRGNFPPRFSGLQFPNYSSELNVNALELDDSALYLCASSYSGGSSYNEQFFGPGTRLTVL.